This TCR beta chain was retrieved from a study of blood T cell repertoires in COVID-19. About the study: The study drew acute and convalescent COVID-19 samples from the United States, Italy and Spain. T cells, B-cell-depleted T cells, or PBMCs provided the cDNA or gDNA that served as material.

Germline lookup yields CDR1 LNHDA and CDR2 SQIVND (reference sequence). CDR3 size: 15 residues. Trimming cost V 1 base and J 0 bases, with 7 bases left between them. Authors' processing steps: The assay estimated nucleated cells by amplifying reference gene primers. The assay was immunoSEQ multiplex PCR, and TCRdb's table has in-frame clones only and misses some. From that table come the V and J calls and clone size; the DNA was used to work out D and trimming. The sample yields a few hundred thousand clones, 70% to 90% seen once. The sample was peripheral blood. The chain links TRBV19 to TRBJ1-5; the D gene is possibly TRBD1 (6 bases). This clonotype originated in a man aged 55 to 70 who had recovered from COVID-19. CDR3 bases: TGTGCCAGTAGTATAGGGACAGTTAGCAATCAGCCCCAGCATTTT. Protein sequence: CASSIGTVSNQPQHF.